This T cell receptor beta chain was sequenced for a study of blood T cell repertoires in COVID-19 (dated by TCRdb to 2020 to 2022). Regarding the research as a whole: Samples from collaborators originated in the United States, Italy and Spain and spanned both the acute and convalescent phases of COVID-19. The prospective study material was composed of cDNA or gDNA derived from T cells, B-cell-depleted T cells, or PBMCs. Subjects who had been exposed to COVID-19, were actively infected with it, or had recovered from it provided the deeply sampled blood TCRbeta repertoires that made up the dataset. The repertoires were released in a freely available public database meant as a resource for research on the immune response to SARS-CoV-2. Samples were obtained from the ongoing ImmuneRACE study (first 160 participants) and from some 1,200 subjects provided by 6 global collaborators. A de-identified subject ID, COVID-19 status, age in years and sex were almost always included in the sample metadata. HLA class I and class II types, where available, came from metadata supplied by the sample provider rather than from assay-based typing.

CDR1 is given as SNHLY and CDR2 as FYNNEI, both from the germline V gene. The CDR3 sequence holds 14 residues, the cysteine and phenylalanine included. Kept here is only the CDR3 DNA, which spans 42 bases and is read in frame from base 1. Cut back by 1 base and 5 bases, the V and J ends lie 12 bases apart. Study-level results and caveats: The quantity of clinical and demographic metadata differed by source and by participant and was supplied without curation.

Each collaborating institution followed its own protocols to collect whole blood in K2EDTA tubes. For TCRbeta analysis, collaborators shipped samples in one of three forms: frozen whole blood, isolated PBMCs, or DNA extracted from either of those sample types. Regarding this clone: Its antigen remains undetermined. No clone much larger than this one lies a single base away; base qualities are absent.

The immunoSEQ Assay, a bias-controlled multiplex PCR, was used to amplify TCRbeta CDR3 regions from genomic DNA. As for how the authors treated the data: Nucleated cell counts per sample were estimated from amplification of reference gene primers within the assay. Sequence reads were collapsed and filtered to measure the absolute abundance of every unique TCRbeta CDR3 rearrangement. For each sample, productive Simpson clonality was calculated by taking the square root of Simpson's diversity index across productive rearrangements. The source is immuneACCESS, and TCRdb retained only in-frame sequences with V and J called. Part of the clones is not carried over; for the studies checked, unresolved V genes explain less than half of this, and the remainder is unexplained. That table supplies the V and J calls and clone size; D and trimming were determined from the DNA. The table for this sample lists roughly 190,000 clones; around four fifths of them were counted only once. The ten biggest clones cover 2.5% to 3.5% of the sample.

This sequence was found in a man aged 50-60 years with active or convalescent COVID-19. This receptor chain uses TRBV2 and TRBJ2-7; TRBD1 is a possible D gene, resting on 5 matching bases. Source material: peripheral blood. Here is the DNA: TGTGCCAGCAGTGAAGGTAGTGCCAGGGACGAGCAGTACTTC. It specifies CASSEGSARDEQYF.